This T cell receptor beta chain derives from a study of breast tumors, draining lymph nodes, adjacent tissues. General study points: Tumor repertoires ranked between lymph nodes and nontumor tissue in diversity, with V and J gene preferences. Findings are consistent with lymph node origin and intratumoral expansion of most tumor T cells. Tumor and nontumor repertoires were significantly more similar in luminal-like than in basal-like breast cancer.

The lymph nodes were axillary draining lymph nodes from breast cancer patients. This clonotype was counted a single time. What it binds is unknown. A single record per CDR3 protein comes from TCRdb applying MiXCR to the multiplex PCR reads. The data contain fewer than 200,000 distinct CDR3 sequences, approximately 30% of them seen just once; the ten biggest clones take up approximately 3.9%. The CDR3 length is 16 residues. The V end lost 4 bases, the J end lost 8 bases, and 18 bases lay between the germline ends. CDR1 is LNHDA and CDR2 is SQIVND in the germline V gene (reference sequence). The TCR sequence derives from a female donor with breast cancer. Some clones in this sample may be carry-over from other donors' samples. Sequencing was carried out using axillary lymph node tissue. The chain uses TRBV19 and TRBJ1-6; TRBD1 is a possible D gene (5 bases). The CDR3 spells CASSTGTGDADSPLHF. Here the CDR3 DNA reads TGTGCCAGTAGTACCGGGACGGGAGACGCGGATTCACCCCTCCACTTT.